These 16 T cell receptor beta chains were sequenced from one sample in a study of human T cells and chemical hapten exposure. Time point denoted: patch test 3, about 24 weeks after DPC sensitization. Treatment denoted: therapeutic diphenylcyclopropenone sensitization with weekly scalp DPC. One entry per CDR3 protein results from TCRdb running MiXCR on the RACE reads. This sample has roughly 89,000 distinct CDR3 sequences, with approximately 10% found just once. This sample comprised whole blood, obtained in connection with sensitization to the hapten diphenylcyclopropenone (DPC). The receptors come from a woman aged 25-40 years with alopecia areata. Some clones in this sample may be carry-over from other donors' samples.

This clonotype was detected ten times or more. The rearrangement links TRBV4-3 to TRBJ2-6, with TRBD1 matching over 7 bases. Germline CDR1 LGHNA, CDR2 YSLEER. Trimming took 2 bases from V and 2 from J; bases not matched to a gene: 9. The CDR3 runs to 18 residues. In DNA, the CDR3 is TGCGCCAGCAGCCAATCGAGACAGGGTAGTGCTGGGGCCAACGTCCTGACTTTC. It encodes CASSQSRQGSAGANVLTF.

This clonotype was seen ten or more times. The gene calls are TRBV28 and TRBJ1-5, with D maybe TRBD1 (5 bases). V lost 8 bases to trimming and J lost 3 bases, with 14 bases between them. This CDR3 has 14 residues. Germline V gene data show CDR1 as MDHEN and CDR2 as SYDVKM. DNA of the CDR3: TGTGCCAGCCGCCAGGGCCTCCTCAATCAGCCCCAGCATTTT. This codes for CASRQGLLNQPQHF. The full variable domain, its missing parts supplied by reference TRBV28 and TRBJ1-5, is DVKVTQSSRYLVKRTGEKVFLECVQDMDHENMFWYRQDPGLGLRLIYFSYDVKMKEKGDIPEGYSVSREKKERFSLILESASTNQTSMYLCASRQGLLNQPQHFGDGTRLSIL.

The chain recombines TRBV9 with TRBJ2-2; 8 bases are shared with TRBD1. Per germline, CDR1 SGDLS and CDR2 YYNGEE. The length of the CDR3 is 16 residues. After removal of 0 bases from V and 7 bases from J, the junction contained 8 bases not matched to a gene. The CDR3 nucleotides read TGTGCCAGCAGCGTAGGGGCAGGGGGCCTTGGCGGGGAGCTGTTTTTT. It translates to CASSVGAGGLGGELFF.

The sample holds many counts of this clonotype. This chain connects TRBV7-2 to TRBJ2-6; 10 bases fit TRBD2. From germline, CDR1 is SGHTA and CDR2 FQGNSA. Trimming took 5 bases from V and 0 from J; bases not matched to a gene: 10. This CDR3 is 19 amino acids long. The CDR3 sequence: CASSGRLAGMGSGANVLTF. The CDR3 bases are TGTGCCAGCAGCGGACGACTAGCGGGTATGGGCTCTGGGGCCAACGTCCTGACTTTC.

The gene calls are TRBV5-1 and TRBJ2-3, with D unclear. Germline V gene data show CDR1 as SGHRS and CDR2 as YFSETQ. CDR3 size: 15 residues. Trimming removed 5 bases from V and 6 bases from J, with 19 bases in between. This chain's CDR3 is CASRLTGPVSDTQYF. In nucleotides, the CDR3 is TGCGCCAGCAGGTTGACGGGCCCGGTCAGCGATACGCAGTATTTT.

This clonotype occurred a few times. V and J are TRBV10-3 and TRBJ2-1; maybe TRBD1 (6 bases). Germline V gene lookup returns CDR1 ENHRY and CDR2 SYGVKD. V dropped 3 bases and J dropped 9 bases, with 15 bases sitting between them. This CDR3 is built from 14 residues. This CDR3 is CAISDPQQGTEQFF. The CDR3 DNA follows: TGTGCCATCAGTGACCCACAACAGGGCACTGAGCAGTTCTTC.

This clonotype was seen at least ten times. This chain uses TRBV28 with TRBJ2-1; 15 bases match TRBD2. The CDR3 contains 17 residues. Germline CDR1 is MDHEN and CDR2 is SYDVKM. V trimming: 5 bases; J trimming: 9 bases; junction bases outside the gene matches: 11. DNA of the CDR3: TGTGCCAGCAGTCCCCCGCCGGGACTAGCGGGGGGATCTGAGCAGTTCTTC. Translation gives CASSPPPGLAGGSEQFF.

The rearrangement links TRBV20-1 to TRBJ2-3; 7 positions match TRBD1. The CDR3 extends over 17 amino acids. Germline V gives CDR1 DFQATT, CDR2 SNEGSKA (reference sequence). Losses at the gene ends were 1 base for V and 6 bases for J; bases not matched to a gene: 16. CDR3 DNA sequence: TGCAGTGCTAGAGGCCGGGCGAAAGAGACAGGGCTGGATACGCAGTATTTT. Translation: CSARGRAKETGLDTQYF.

This clonotype was recorded at least ten times. The rearrangement uses TRBV11-2 and TRBJ1-2; the D is unclear. CDR1 SGHAT and CDR2 FQNNGV come from the germline V gene. This CDR3 contains 12 residues. V lost 4 bases, J lost 7 bases, and 10 bases lay in between. In DNA, the CDR3 is TGTGCCAGCAGCTCAACGAGGGCTGGCTACACCTTC. Protein product: CASSSTRAGYTF.

There are many counts of this clonotype. The gene calls are TRBV5-1 and TRBJ2-5; TRBD1 matches 7 bases. The J segment lost 4 bases and the V segment lost 5 bases, leaving 11 bases of the junction unmatched. CDR3 length equals 15 residues. Germline V gives CDR1 SGHRS, CDR2 YFSETQ. Written as DNA, the CDR3 is TGCGCCAGCAGACCAACTACAGGGGCGAGAGAGACCCAGTACTTC. It codes for CASRPTTGARETQYF. The full variable domain, in which reference TRBV5-1 and TRBJ2-5 provide the parts outside the CDR3, is KAGVTQTPRYLIKTRGQQVTLSCSPISGHRSVSWYQQTPGQGLQFLFEYFSETQRNKGNFPGRFSGRQFSNSRSEMNVSTLELGDSALYLCASRPTTGARETQYFGPGTRLLVL.

The chain is built from TRBV30 and TRBJ1-5; D is uncertain. Deletions cut 5 bases from V and 7 bases from J, with 18 bases between. The CDR3 totals 14 residues. Germline V gives CDR1 GTSNPN, CDR2 SVGIG (reference sequence). CDR3 DNA: TGTGCCTGGTCACCGCAACTGATTTACCAGCCCCAGCATTTT. This codes for CAWSPQLIYQPQHF.

The genes are TRBV7-6 and TRBJ2-5, with D uncertain. The germline V gene has CDR1 SGHVS and CDR2 FNYEAQ. The V gene lost 1 base and the J gene lost 0 bases, with 9 bases spanning the gap. This CDR3 is built from 15 residues. The chain's CDR3 is CASSLGWADQETQYF. The CDR3 coding sequence is TGTGCCAGCAGCTTAGGTTGGGCCGACCAAGAGACCCAGTACTTC.

This clonotype occurred many times. This chain joins TRBV29-1 and TRBJ2-1, with 11 positions matching TRBD2. V shed 6 bases and J 6 bases; nucleotides not matched to a gene: 7. This CDR3 comprises 14 residues. Germline CDR1 is SQVTM and CDR2 is ANQGSEA. The chain's CDR3 is CSVTSGIEGNEQFF. CDR3 DNA sequence: TGCAGCGTGACTAGCGGGATTGAGGGCAATGAGCAGTTCTTC.

This clonotype showed up just a few times. A read error may account for a junction end that differs from germline. The V call is TRBV4-1, the J call TRBJ1-2; tentative D call: TRBD1 (6 bases). The CDR3 spans 15 residues. Germline V gives CDR1 MGHRA, CDR2 YSYEKL. Here the CDR3 DNA reads TGCGCCAGCAGCCAAGTTGGGGGGGCTAAATATGGCTACACCTTC. The encoded protein is CASSQVGGAKYGYTF.

In the case of this clonotype: One junction end disagrees with the germline gene, perhaps due to a read error. The rearrangement links TRBV20-1 to TRBJ2-7, with D hard to call. The CDR3 extends over 13 amino acids. Germline-derived CDR1 and CDR2 are DFQATT and SNEGSKA (reference sequence). CDR3 residues: CSARVNNTPWILF. The CDR3 bases are TGCAGTGCTAGAGTAAATAACACCCCATGGATCTTATTC.

This clonotype occurred a few times. V is TRBV4-2 and J is TRBJ2-7; the match to TRBD2 covers 7 bases. The germline V gene has CDR1 LGHNA and CDR2 YNFKEQ. The CDR3 spans 16 residues. With V trimmed by 0 bases and J by 3 bases, 8 bases remained unmatched. The CDR3 spells CASSQDSGASGYEQYF. In DNA, the CDR3 is TGTGCCAGCAGCCAAGATTCTGGTGCTAGCGGCTACGAGCAGTACTTC.